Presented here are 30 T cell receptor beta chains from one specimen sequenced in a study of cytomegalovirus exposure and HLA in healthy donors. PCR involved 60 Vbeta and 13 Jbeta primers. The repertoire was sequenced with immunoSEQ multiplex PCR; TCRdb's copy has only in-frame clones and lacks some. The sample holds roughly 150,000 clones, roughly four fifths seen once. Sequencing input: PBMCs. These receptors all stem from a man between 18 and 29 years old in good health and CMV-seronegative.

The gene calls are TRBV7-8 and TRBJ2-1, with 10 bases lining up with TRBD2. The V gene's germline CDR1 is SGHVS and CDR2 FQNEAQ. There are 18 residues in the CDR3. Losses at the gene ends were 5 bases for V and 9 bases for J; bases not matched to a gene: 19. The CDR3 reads CASSPWRILAGVSGEQFF. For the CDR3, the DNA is TGTGCCAGCAGCCCCTGGCGAATCCTAGCGGGAGTATCTGGTGAGCAGTTCTTC.

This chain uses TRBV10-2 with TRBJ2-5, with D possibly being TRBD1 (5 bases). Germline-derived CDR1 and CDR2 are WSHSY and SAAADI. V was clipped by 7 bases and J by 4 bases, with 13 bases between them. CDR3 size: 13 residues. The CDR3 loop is CASNRQPGETQYF. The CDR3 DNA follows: TGCGCCAGCAACCGACAGCCGGGAGAGACCCAGTACTTC.

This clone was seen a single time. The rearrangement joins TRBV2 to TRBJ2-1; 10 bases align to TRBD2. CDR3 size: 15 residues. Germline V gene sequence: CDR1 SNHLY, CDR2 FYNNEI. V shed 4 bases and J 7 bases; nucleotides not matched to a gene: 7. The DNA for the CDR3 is TGTGCCAGCAGTGTTTGGCTAGCGGGAGTGAATGAGCAGTTCTTC. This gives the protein CASSVWLAGVNEQFF. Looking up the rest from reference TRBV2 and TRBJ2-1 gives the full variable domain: EPEVTQTPSHQVTQMGQEVILRCVPISNHLYFYWYRQILGQKVEFLVSFYNNEISEKSEIFDDQFSVERPDGSNFTLKIRSTKLEDSAMYFCASSVWLAGVNEQFFGPGTRLTVL.

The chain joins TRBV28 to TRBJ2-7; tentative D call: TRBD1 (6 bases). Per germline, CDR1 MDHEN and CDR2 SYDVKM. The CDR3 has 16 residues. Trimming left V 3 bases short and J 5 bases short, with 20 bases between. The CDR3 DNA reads TGTGCCAGCAGTTTCGTAGGGGGTGAAGGGGAGAACGAGCAGTACTTC. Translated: CASSFVGGEGENEQYF.

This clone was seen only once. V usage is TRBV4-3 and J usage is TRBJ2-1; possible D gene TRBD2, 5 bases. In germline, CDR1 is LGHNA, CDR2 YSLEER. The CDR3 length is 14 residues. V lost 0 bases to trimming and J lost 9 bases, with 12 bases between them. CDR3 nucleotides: TGCGCCAGCAGCCAAGACTGGACTGCCTCTGAGCAGTTCTTC. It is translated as CASSQDWTASEQFF.

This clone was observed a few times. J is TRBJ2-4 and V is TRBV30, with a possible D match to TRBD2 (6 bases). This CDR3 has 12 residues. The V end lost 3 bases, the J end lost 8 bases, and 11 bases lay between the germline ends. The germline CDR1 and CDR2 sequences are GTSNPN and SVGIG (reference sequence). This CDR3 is CAWSPSGDIQYF. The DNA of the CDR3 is TGTGCCTGGAGCCCCTCGGGGGACATTCAGTACTTC.

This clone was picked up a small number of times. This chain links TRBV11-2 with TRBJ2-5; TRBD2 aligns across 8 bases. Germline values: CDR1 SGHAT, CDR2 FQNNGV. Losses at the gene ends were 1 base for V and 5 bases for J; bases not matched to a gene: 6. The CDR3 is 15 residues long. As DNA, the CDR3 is TGTGCCAGCAGCTTAGGTCTAGCGGGTGAGGAGACCCAGTACTTC. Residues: CASSLGLAGEETQYF.

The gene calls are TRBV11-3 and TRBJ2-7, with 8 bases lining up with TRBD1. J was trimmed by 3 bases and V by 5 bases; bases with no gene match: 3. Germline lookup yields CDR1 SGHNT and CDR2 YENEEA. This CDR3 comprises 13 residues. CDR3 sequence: CASSPDRDYEQYF. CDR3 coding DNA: TGTGCCAGCAGCCCGGACAGGGACTACGAGCAGTACTTC.

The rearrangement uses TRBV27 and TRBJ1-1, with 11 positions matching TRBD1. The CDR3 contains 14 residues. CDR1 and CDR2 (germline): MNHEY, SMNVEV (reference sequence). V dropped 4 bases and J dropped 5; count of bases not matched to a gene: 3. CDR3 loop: CASSSGQGATEAFF. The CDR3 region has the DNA TGTGCCAGCAGTTCCGGACAGGGGGCTACTGAAGCTTTCTTT.

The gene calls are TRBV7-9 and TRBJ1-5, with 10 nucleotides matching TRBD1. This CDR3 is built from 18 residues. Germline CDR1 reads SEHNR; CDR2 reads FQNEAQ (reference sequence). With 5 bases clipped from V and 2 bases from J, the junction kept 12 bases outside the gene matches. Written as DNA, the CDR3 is TGTGCCAGCAGCCGTAAATGGGACAGGGGTCGGGGCAATCAGCCCCAGCATTTT. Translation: CASSRKWDRGRGNQPQHF.

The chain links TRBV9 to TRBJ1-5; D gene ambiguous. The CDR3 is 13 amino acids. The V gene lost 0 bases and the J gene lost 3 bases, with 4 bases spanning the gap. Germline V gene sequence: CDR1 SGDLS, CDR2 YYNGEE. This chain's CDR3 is CASSVAPNQPQHF. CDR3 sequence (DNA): TGTGCCAGCAGCGTAGCTCCCAATCAGCCCCAGCATTTT.

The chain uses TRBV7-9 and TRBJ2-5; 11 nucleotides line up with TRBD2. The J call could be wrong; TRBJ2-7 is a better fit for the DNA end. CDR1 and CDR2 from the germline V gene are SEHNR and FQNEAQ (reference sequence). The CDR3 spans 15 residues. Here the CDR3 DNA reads TGTGCCAGCAGCCCCGGGACTAGCGGTACCTACGAGCAGTACTTC. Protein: CASSPGTSGTYEQYF.

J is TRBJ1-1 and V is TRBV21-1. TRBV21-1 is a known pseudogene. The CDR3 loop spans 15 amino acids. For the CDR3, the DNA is TGTGCCAGCAGCAAAGGAAAGAGGTCGAACACTGAAGCTTTCTTT. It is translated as CASSKGKRSNTEAFF.

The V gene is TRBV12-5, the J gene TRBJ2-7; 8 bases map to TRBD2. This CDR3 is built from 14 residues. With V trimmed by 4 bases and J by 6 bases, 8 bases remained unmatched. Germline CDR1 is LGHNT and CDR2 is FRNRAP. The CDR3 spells CASGWGLGDGEQYF. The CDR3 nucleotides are TGTGCTAGTGGTTGGGGACTAGGGGACGGCGAGCAGTACTTC.

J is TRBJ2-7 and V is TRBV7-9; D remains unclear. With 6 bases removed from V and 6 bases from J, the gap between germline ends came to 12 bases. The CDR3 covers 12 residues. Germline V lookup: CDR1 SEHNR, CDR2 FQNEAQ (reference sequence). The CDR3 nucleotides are TGTGCCAGCAGTGACTCCTTGAGCGAGCAGTACTTC. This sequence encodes CASSDSLSEQYF.

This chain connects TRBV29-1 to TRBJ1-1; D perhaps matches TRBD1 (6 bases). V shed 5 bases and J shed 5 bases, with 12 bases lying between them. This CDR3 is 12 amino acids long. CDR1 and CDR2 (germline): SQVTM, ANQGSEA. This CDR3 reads CSVFRGETEAFF. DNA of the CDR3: TGCAGCGTTTTCAGGGGTGAGACTGAAGCTTTCTTT. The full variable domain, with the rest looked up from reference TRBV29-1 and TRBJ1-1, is SAVISQKPSRDICQRGTSLTIQCQVDSQVTMMFWYRQQPGQSLTLIATANQGSEATYESGFVIDKFPISRPNLTFSTLTVSNMSPEDSSIYLCSVFRGETEAFFGQGTRLTVV.

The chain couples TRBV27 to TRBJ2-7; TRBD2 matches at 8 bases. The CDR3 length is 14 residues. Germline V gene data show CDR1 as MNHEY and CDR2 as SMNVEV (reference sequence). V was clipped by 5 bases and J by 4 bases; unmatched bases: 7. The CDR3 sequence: CASSQGTGGYEQYF. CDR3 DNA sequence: TGTGCCAGCAGTCAGGGGACGGGAGGGTACGAGCAGTACTTC.

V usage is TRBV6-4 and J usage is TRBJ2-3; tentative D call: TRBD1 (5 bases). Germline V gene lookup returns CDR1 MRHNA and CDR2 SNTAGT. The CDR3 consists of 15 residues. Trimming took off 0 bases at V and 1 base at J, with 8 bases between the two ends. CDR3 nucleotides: TGTGCCAGCAGTGACTCCCCGACAGGCACAGATACGCAGTATTTT. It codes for CASSDSPTGTDTQYF.

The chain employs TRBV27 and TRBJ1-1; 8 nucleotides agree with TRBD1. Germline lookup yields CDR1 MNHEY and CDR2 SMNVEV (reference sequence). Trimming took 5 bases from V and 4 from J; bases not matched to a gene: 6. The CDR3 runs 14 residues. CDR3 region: CASSKNRGGTEAFF. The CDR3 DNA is TGTGCCAGCAGTAAGAACAGGGGGGGCACTGAAGCTTTCTTT.

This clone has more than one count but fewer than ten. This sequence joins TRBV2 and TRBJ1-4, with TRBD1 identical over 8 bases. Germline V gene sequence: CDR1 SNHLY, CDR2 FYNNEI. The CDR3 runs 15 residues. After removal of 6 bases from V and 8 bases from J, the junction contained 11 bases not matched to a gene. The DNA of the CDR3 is TGTGCCAGCAGGCCCGACAGGGGCCCTCGGGAAAAACTGTTTTTT. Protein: CASRPDRGPREKLFF. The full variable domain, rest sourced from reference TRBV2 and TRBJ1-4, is EPEVTQTPSHQVTQMGQEVILRCVPISNHLYFYWYRQILGQKVEFLVSFYNNEISEKSEIFDDQFSVERPDGSNFTLKIRSTKLEDSAMYFCASRPDRGPREKLFFGSGTQLSVL.

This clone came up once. DNA for the CDR3: TGTGCCAGTAGCACCGGGAGAAAGCAGTTCTTC. It encodes CASSTGRKQFF. The chain has TRBV19 and TRBJ2-1; TRBD2 is a possible D gene (6 bases). The CDR3 extends over 11 amino acids. CDR1 is LNHDA and CDR2 is SQIVND in the germline V gene (reference sequence). The ends were cut back, 6 bases at V and 11 bases at J, with 11 bases in the middle.

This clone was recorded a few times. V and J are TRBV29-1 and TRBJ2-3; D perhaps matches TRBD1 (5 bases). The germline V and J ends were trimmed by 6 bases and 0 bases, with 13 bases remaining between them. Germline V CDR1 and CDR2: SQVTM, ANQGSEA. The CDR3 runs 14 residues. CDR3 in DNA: TGCAGCGTGACCTGGGGCTCTAGCACAGATACGCAGTATTTT. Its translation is CSVTWGSSTDTQYF.

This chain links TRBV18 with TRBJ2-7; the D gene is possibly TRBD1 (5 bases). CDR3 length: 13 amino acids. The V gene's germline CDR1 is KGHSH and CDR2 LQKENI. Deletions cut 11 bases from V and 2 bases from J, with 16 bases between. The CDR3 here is CAGRADGTYEQYF. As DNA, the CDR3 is TGTGCCGGCAGGGCGGACGGTACCTACGAGCAGTACTTC.

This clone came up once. This CDR3 is CAWATGGSEQYF. The CDR3 nucleotides read TGTGCCTGGGCAACAGGGGGCAGCGAGCAGTACTTC. The chain carries TRBV30 and TRBJ2-7, with 9 bases matching TRBD1. Germline V gene sequence: CDR1 GTSNPN, CDR2 SVGIG (reference sequence). The trim removed 5 bases at V and 6 bases at J, leaving 5 bases unmatched. The CDR3 is made up of 12 amino acids.

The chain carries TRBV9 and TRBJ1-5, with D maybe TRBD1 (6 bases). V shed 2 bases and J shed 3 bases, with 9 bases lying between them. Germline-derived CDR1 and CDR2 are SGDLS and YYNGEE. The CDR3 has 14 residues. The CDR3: CASSVAGDNQPQHF. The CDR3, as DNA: TGTGCCAGCAGCGTGGCAGGGGACAATCAGCCCCAGCATTTT.

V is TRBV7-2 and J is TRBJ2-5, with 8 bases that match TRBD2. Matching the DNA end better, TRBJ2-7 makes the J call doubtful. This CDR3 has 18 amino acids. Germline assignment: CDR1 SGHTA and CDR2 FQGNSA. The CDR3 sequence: CASSYRGLASRSSYEQYF. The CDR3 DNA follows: TGTGCCAGCAGCTACCGAGGACTAGCTTCCAGGAGCTCCTACGAGCAGTACTTC.

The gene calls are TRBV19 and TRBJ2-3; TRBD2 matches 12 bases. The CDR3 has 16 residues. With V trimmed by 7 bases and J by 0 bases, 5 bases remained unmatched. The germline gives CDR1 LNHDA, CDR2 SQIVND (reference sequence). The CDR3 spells CASNRLAGGSTDTQYF. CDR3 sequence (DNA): TGTGCCAGTAATCGGCTAGCGGGAGGGAGCACAGATACGCAGTATTTT.

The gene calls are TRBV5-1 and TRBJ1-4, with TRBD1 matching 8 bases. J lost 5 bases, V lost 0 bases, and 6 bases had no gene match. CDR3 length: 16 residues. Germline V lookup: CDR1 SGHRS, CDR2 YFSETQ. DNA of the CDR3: TGCGCCAGCAGCTTGGCCCCAGGGGGCTGGAATGAAAAACTGTTTTTT. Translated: CASSLAPGGWNEKLFF.

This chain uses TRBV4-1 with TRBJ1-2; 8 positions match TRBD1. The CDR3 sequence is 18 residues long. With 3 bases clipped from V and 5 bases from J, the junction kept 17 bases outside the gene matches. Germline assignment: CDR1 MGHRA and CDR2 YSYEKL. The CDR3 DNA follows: TGCGCCAGCAGCCATCTTATGGACAGGGTAGATCGTTGGTATGGCTACACCTTC. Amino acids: CASSHLMDRVDRWYGYTF.

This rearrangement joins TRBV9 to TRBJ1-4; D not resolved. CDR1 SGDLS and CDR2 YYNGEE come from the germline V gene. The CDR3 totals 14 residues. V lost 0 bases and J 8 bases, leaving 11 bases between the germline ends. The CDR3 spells CASSVGWPSEKLFF. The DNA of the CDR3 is TGTGCCAGCAGCGTAGGGTGGCCGTCCGAAAAACTGTTTTTT.